The T cell receptor (beta chain) under discussion was sequenced for a study of blood T cell repertoires in COVID-19. The table lists this clone with a count of one. This CDR3 has 17 residues. V gave up 5 bases and J gave up 0 bases, with 18 bases separating them. Looked up from germline, CDR1 is SEHNR and CDR2 is FQNEAQ (reference sequence). Assay used: immunoSEQ multiplex PCR; TCRdb lists only in-frame clones, some missing. The repertoire holds 100,000 to 150,000 clones, with about 88% as singletons. Material: peripheral blood. V and J are TRBV7-9 and TRBJ2-3, with D perhaps matching TRBD1 (6 bases). This receptor was taken from a human donor in a cohort sampled during active COVID-19. Here the CDR3 DNA reads TGTGCCAGCAGCCCCAACCCCTACAGGGCTAGCACAGATACGCAGTATTTT. Translation gives CASSPNPYRASTDTQYF.